One TCR beta chain is described in this entry. This entry is derived from a study of blood T cells in healthy people across ages. Combining a sample-barcoded 5' primer with a J-beta primer mix, a second PCR ran for 7 to 11 cycles. Each CDR3 protein is one row after TCRdb ran MiXCR on the 5' RACE reads. The table lists nearly 1 million distinct CDR3 sequences, just over 50% of them singletons, with around 21% in the top ten. Deletions cut 3 bases from V and 1 base from J, with 13 bases between. The CDR3 contains 15 residues. Germline-derived CDR1 and CDR2 are SEHNR and FQNEAQ (reference sequence). This sequence was found in a woman aged 60-75 years in good health. Sequencing was performed on blood. The V and J genes are TRBV7-9 and TRBJ2-7, with D possibly TRBD1 on 6 matching bases. The CDR3 DNA reads TGTGCCAGCAGCTTGGGGAGAGGGGGTTCCTACGAGCAGTACTTC. This translates into CASSLGRGGSYEQYF.